These T cell receptor beta chains were read from a single sample in a study of beta chain features in type 1 diabetes. This table comes from immunoSEQ multiplex PCR, and its TCRdb copy is limited to in-frame clones, with some not included. The repertoire holds more than 250,000 clones, about a fifth seen once, with about 0.028% in the top ten. Sequenced input: naive CD4+ T cells from blood. These receptors were collected from a woman in her thirties or forties with type 1 diabetes. Each CDR3 is given with its conserved first and last residue. The D gene is left open where the match is weak. Only part of the rows carry a size: once, few, many, or a class if the clone is expanded.

clone_size: few
cdr3_length: 15
j_call: TRBJ1-2
d_call: TRBD1
v_call: TRBV28
cdr3_nt: TGTGCCAGCAGATCCGGGACAGGGGACCTCTATGGCTACACCTTC
cdr3_aa: CASRSGTGDLYGYTF

clone_size: .
cdr3_length: 13
j_call: TRBJ2-2
d_call: .
v_call: TRBV4-2
cdr3_nt: TGTGCCAGCAGCCAACAGGACACCGGGGAGCTGTTTTTT
cdr3_aa: CASSQQDTGELFF

clone_size: .
cdr3_length: 12
j_call: TRBJ2-1
d_call: .
v_call: TRBV29-1
cdr3_nt: TGCAGCGTTGCGGCCCCCGGGAATGAGCAGTTCTTC
cdr3_aa: CSVAAPGNEQFF

clone_size: .
cdr3_length: 14
j_call: TRBJ2-7
d_call: .
v_call: TRBV25-1
cdr3_nt: TGTGCCAGCAGTGAAGGTGGAGGGTCCTACGAGCAGTACTTC
cdr3_aa: CASSEGGGSYEQYF

clone_size: .
cdr3_length: 14
j_call: TRBJ2-7
d_call: .
v_call: TRBV5-1
cdr3_nt: TGCGCCAGCAGCCCCCAGAATGGGGGCTCCGAGCAGTACTTC
cdr3_aa: CASSPQNGGSEQYF

clone_size: .
cdr3_length: 14
j_call: TRBJ1-4
d_call: TRBD1
v_call: TRBV7-9
cdr3_nt: TGTGCCAGCAGCCCTACAGGGGTTAATGAAAAACTGTTTTTT
cdr3_aa: CASSPTGVNEKLFF

clone_size: .
cdr3_length: 15
j_call: TRBJ2-2
d_call: .
v_call: TRBV30
cdr3_nt: TGTGCCTGGAGTGCTCGGGTCCAGAACACCGGGGAGCTGTTTTTT
cdr3_aa: CAWSARVQNTGELFF

clone_size: .
cdr3_length: 13
j_call: TRBJ2-7
d_call: TRBD1
v_call: TRBV4-3
cdr3_nt: TGCGCCAGCAGCCAAGAAGGGGGCGACGAGCAGTACTTC
cdr3_aa: CASSQEGGDEQYF

clone_size: few
cdr3_length: 13
j_call: TRBJ2-4
d_call: .
v_call: TRBV7-9
cdr3_nt: TGTGCCAGCAGCTTAGGGGGGCTGAGCATTCAGTACTTC
cdr3_aa: CASSLGGLSIQYF

clone_size: few
cdr3_length: 14
j_call: TRBJ2-7
d_call: .
v_call: TRBV30
cdr3_nt: TGTGCCTGGAGGATACAAGGGAGAGGGTACGAGCAGTACTTC
cdr3_aa: CAWRIQGRGYEQYF

clone_size: few
cdr3_length: 16
j_call: TRBJ1-1
d_call: TRBD1
v_call: TRBV11-2
cdr3_nt: TGTGCCAGCAGCCGAGAACCGGGACAGGGGAACACTGAAGCTTTCTTT
cdr3_aa: CASSREPGQGNTEAFF

clone_size: .
cdr3_length: 14
j_call: TRBJ2-1
d_call: TRBD2
v_call: TRBV29-1
cdr3_nt: TGCAGCGTTAGGTCTAGCGGGGCCTACAATGAGCAGTTCTTC
cdr3_aa: CSVRSSGAYNEQFF

clone_size: few
cdr3_length: 14
j_call: TRBJ2-1
d_call: TRBD2
v_call: TRBV9
cdr3_nt: TGTGCCAGCAGCGGACTAGCGACTATCAGTGAGCAGTTCTTC
cdr3_aa: CASSGLATISEQFF

clone_size: few
cdr3_length: 13
j_call: TRBJ2-7
d_call: TRBD1
v_call: TRBV29-1
cdr3_nt: TGCAGCGTTGCCCGGACAGGGGACTACGAGCAGTACTTC
cdr3_aa: CSVARTGDYEQYF

clone_size: .
cdr3_length: 15
j_call: TRBJ2-5
d_call: .
v_call: TRBV9
cdr3_nt: TGTGCCAGCAGCGGGGAGGGGGAGAGATGGGAGACCCAGTACTTC
cdr3_aa: CASSGEGERWETQYF

clone_size: .
cdr3_length: 13
j_call: TRBJ2-2
d_call: .
v_call: TRBV14
cdr3_nt: TGTGCCAGCAGCCAAGGAGGGATCAGGGAGCTGTTTTTT
cdr3_aa: CASSQGGIRELFF

clone_size: few
cdr3_length: 13
j_call: TRBJ2-1
d_call: .
v_call: TRBV29-1
cdr3_nt: TGCAGCGTTGACCCCTTGGGGGCTAATGAGCAGTTCTTC
cdr3_aa: CSVDPLGANEQFF

clone_size: few
cdr3_length: 11
j_call: TRBJ1-2
d_call: TRBD1
v_call: TRBV30
cdr3_nt: TGTGCCTGGACAGGGGGCTATGGCTACACCTTC
cdr3_aa: CAWTGGYGYTF

clone_size: .
cdr3_length: 18
j_call: TRBJ2-6
d_call: TRBD2
v_call: TRBV14
cdr3_nt: TGTGCCAGCAGCCAAGGACTAGCGGGCATCTCTGGGGCCAACGTCCTGACTTTC
cdr3_aa: CASSQGLAGISGANVLTF

clone_size: .
cdr3_length: 15
j_call: TRBJ1-1
d_call: .
v_call: TRBV7-9
cdr3_nt: TGTGCCAGCAGCCCGGGGGTCTCCCCGGGGACTGAAGCTTTCTTT
cdr3_aa: CASSPGVSPGTEAFF

clone_size: .
cdr3_length: 15
j_call: TRBJ2-5
d_call: .
v_call: TRBV30
cdr3_nt: TGTGCCTGGAGTGGGGTTAGCACCCTACAAGAGACCCAGTACTTC
cdr3_aa: CAWSGVSTLQETQYF

clone_size: few
cdr3_length: 15
j_call: TRBJ1-2
d_call: TRBD1
v_call: TRBV7-2
cdr3_nt: TGTGCCAGCAGCCCGGAGACAGGGGGCGTATATGGCTACACCTTC
cdr3_aa: CASSPETGGVYGYTF

clone_size: few
cdr3_length: 14
j_call: TRBJ1-5
d_call: .
v_call: TRBV27
cdr3_nt: TGTGCCAGCAGTCGAGACATTAGCAATCAGCCCCAGCATTTT
cdr3_aa: CASSRDISNQPQHF

clone_size: .
cdr3_length: 15
j_call: TRBJ1-2
d_call: .
v_call: TRBV5-6
cdr3_nt: TGTGCCAGCAGCTGGGGGCCCTCCCCGGACTATGGCTACACCTTC
cdr3_aa: CASSWGPSPDYGYTF

clone_size: few
cdr3_length: 13
j_call: TRBJ1-3
d_call: TRBD1
v_call: TRBV12-5
cdr3_nt: TGTGCTAGTGGCAGGGGGCCTGGAAACACCATATATTTT
cdr3_aa: CASGRGPGNTIYF

clone_size: .
cdr3_length: 14
j_call: TRBJ2-7
d_call: TRBD2
v_call: TRBV9
cdr3_nt: TGTGCCAGCAGCGTAGCGGCTAGCGGGGACGAGCAGTACTTC
cdr3_aa: CASSVAASGDEQYF

clone_size: .
cdr3_length: 19
j_call: TRBJ2-2
d_call: TRBD2
v_call: TRBV4-3
cdr3_nt: TGCGCCAGCAGCCAAGAAGCGAGAACGGGACTAGGCTTACCCGGGGAGCTGTTTTTT
cdr3_aa: CASSQEARTGLGLPGELFF